What follows are 30 T cell receptor beta chains derived from one specimen sequenced in a study of T-cell memory formation after mild COVID-19. In TCRdb, the 5' RACE reads were re-called with MiXCR into one record per CDR3 protein. The sample lists fewer than 95,000 distinct CDR3 sequences; more than 12% were seen once. Sequenced: PBMCs or a T cell subset sorted from them (not recorded which). Receptors were obtained from a man aged 18 to 35 who had mild COVID-19 (a few samples of this study predate the infection). Cell type and time point are not known.

At least ten counts were recorded for this clonotype. The chain uses TRBV27 and TRBJ2-1; no reliable D call. The CDR3 is made up of 12 amino acids. The V and J ends lost 4 bases and 7 bases respectively, with 8 bases between them. Germline V gives CDR1 MNHEY, CDR2 SMNVEV (reference sequence). CDR3 region: CASSWGRNEQFF. CDR3 DNA: TGTGCCAGCAGTTGGGGAAGAAATGAGCAGTTCTTC.

The J gene is TRBJ2-3, the V gene TRBV12-3 or TRBV12-4, with TRBD2 as a possible D gene (7 bases). CDR3 length: 15 amino acids. Trimming cost V 5 bases and J 5 bases, with 17 bases left between them. CDR3 residues: CASSPLGGRGDTQYF. Written as DNA, the CDR3 is TGTGCCAGCAGTCCGCTCGGGGGGCGAGGAGATACGCAGTATTTT.

V is TRBV6-2 or TRBV6-3 and J is TRBJ1-1; 9 nucleotides match TRBD1. The V segment lost 5 bases and the J segment 3 bases; nucleotides outside the gene matches: 7. The germline gives CDR1 MNHEY, CDR2 SVGEGT. The CDR3 is made up of 15 amino acids. CDR3 residues: CASSHPGTGYTEAFF. In DNA form, the CDR3 reads TGTGCCAGCAGTCACCCAGGGACAGGGTACACTGAAGCTTTCTTT.

The rearrangement uses TRBV11-1 and TRBJ2-7; either TRBD1 or TRBD2 may supply D (5 bases each). Germline values: CDR1 SGHAT, CDR2 FQDESV (reference sequence). V gave up 5 bases and J gave up 3 bases, with 23 bases separating them. The CDR3 consists of 17 residues. CDR3 in amino acids: CASSPRELGHSYYEQYF. CDR3 sequence (DNA): TGTGCCAGCAGCCCTAGGGAGCTTGGACACTCCTACTACGAGCAGTACTTC.

This clonotype showed up many times. The chain links TRBV24-1 to TRBJ1-2; D possibly corresponds to TRBD1 (5 bases). Germline CDR1 is KGHDR and CDR2 is SFDVKD. The CDR3 contains 13 residues. V shed 5 bases and J shed 4 bases, with 10 bases lying between them. The CDR3 DNA reads as TGTGCCACCAGTGTAGACAGAGCCTATGGCTACACCTTC. Amino acid sequence: CATSVDRAYGYTF.

This clonotype was seen more than once but under ten times. The CDR3 reads CASSLNGMNTEAFF. DNA for the CDR3: TGCGCCAGCAGCTTGAACGGGATGAACACTGAAGCTTTCTTT. V is TRBV5-1 and J is TRBJ1-1; no clear D gene. V was clipped by 1 base and J by 0 bases, with 7 bases between them. The CDR3 length is 14 residues. The germline V gene has CDR1 SGHRS and CDR2 YFSETQ.

The CDR3 spells CSVQGQGTRQPQHF. The CDR3 DNA follows: TGCAGTGTCCAAGGACAGGGTACGAGGCAGCCCCAGCATTTT. The chain has TRBV20-1 and TRBJ1-5, with 8 bases fitting TRBD1. The V segment lost 7 bases and the J segment 7 bases; nucleotides outside the gene matches: 12. The CDR3 has 14 amino acids. Germline CDR1 DFQATT, CDR2 SNEGSKA (reference sequence).

The rearrangement uses TRBV4-1 and TRBJ2-5, with D perhaps matching TRBD2 (6 bases). This CDR3 spans 14 amino acids. CDR1 and CDR2 (germline): MGHRA, YSYEKL. V lost 1 base and J 2 bases, leaving 8 bases between the germline ends. The CDR3 nucleotides are TGCGCCAGCAGCCAAGCGGGGGATCAAGAGACCCAGTACTTC. Its protein is CASSQAGDQETQYF.

This clonotype was seen ten or more times. The V and J genes are TRBV7-6 and TRBJ2-7; no reliable D call. CDR3 length equals 12 residues. Trimming took 3 bases from V and 5 from J, leaving 8 bases between them. CDR1 is SGHVS, CDR2 FNYEAQ, per germline. The CDR3 nucleotides read TGTGCCAGCAGCTTTCTAACGGACGAGCAGTACTTC. The encoded protein is CASSFLTDEQYF.

The chain employs TRBV15 and TRBJ2-4; D unclear. The V gene lost 4 bases and the J gene lost 6 bases, with 16 bases spanning the gap. The CDR3 has 15 amino acids. The germline V gene has CDR1 LNHNV and CDR2 YYDKDF (reference sequence). The CDR3 region has the DNA TGTGCCACCAGCACCACCTTTGAGGTGGGAAACATTCAGTACTTC. This gives the protein CATSTTFEVGNIQYF.

In its sample, this clonotype was seen a few times. The DNA is left out, because the CDR3 cannot be placed on it with certainty; the CDR3 is given as TCRdb lists it. This sequence joins TRBV13 and TRBJ2-1; the table's D call of TRBD2 was not tested on the DNA. CDR1 and CDR2 from the germline V gene are PRHDT and FYEKMQ (reference sequence). The CDR3 numbers 13 amino acids, ends counted. The CDR3 here is CASSSYVGLGAFF.

The V gene is TRBV20-1, the J gene TRBJ2-4; 8 bases match TRBD2. The junction had 7 bases not matched to a gene; V was cut back by 0 bases and J by 6 bases. Looked up from germline, CDR1 is DFQATT and CDR2 is SNEGSKA (reference sequence). This CDR3 has 15 amino acids. CDR3 sequence: CSARESGGAANIQYF. CDR3 coding DNA: TGCAGTGCTAGAGAGAGCGGGGGAGCCGCAAACATTCAGTACTTC.

The chain couples TRBV5-1 to TRBJ2-1, with D perhaps matching TRBD1 (5 bases). Germline CDR1 reads SGHRS; CDR2 reads YFSETQ. Trimming took off 2 bases at V and 5 bases at J, with 14 bases between the two ends. This CDR3 has 15 residues. CDR3 sequence: CASSFDSPGHNEQFF. In DNA form, the CDR3 reads TGCGCCAGCAGCTTCGACAGCCCAGGGCACAATGAGCAGTTCTTC.

The count of this clonotype is one. One base away lies a much larger clone, so this may be a sequencing read error. CDR3 residues: CASIQLAFYEQYF. For the CDR3, the DNA is TGTGCCAGCATCCAGCTCGCATTCTACGAGCAGTACTTC. This sequence joins TRBV3-1 and TRBJ2-7; no reliable D call. The germline CDR1 and CDR2 sequences are LGHDT and YNNKEL (reference sequence). Trimming pared 7 bases from V and 3 bases from J, leaving 13 bases between. The CDR3 sequence is 13 residues long.

The chain recombines TRBV7-2 with TRBJ2-3; 11 bases match TRBD2. CDR1 and CDR2 (germline): SGHTA, FQGNSA. Trimming cost V 5 bases and J 2 bases; bases outside gene matches: 15. The CDR3 has 19 amino acids. This CDR3 reads CASSTASSGGSESTDTQYF. In nucleotides, the CDR3 is TGTGCCAGCAGCACGGCCTCTAGCGGGGGGTCCGAATCCACAGATACGCAGTATTTT.

This chain uses TRBV5-6 with TRBJ2-3, with D perhaps matching TRBD2 (6 bases). The germline gives CDR1 SGHDT, CDR2 YYEEEE. V was trimmed by 3 bases and J by 4 bases, leaving 6 bases between them. There are 12 residues in the CDR3. The CDR3 DNA is TGTGCCAGCAGCTGGGAGGCAGATACGCAGTATTTT. This encodes CASSWEADTQYF.

This clonotype was recorded a few times. This chain uses TRBV7-2 with TRBJ2-7; unclear D gene. Germline CDR1 is SGHTA and CDR2 is FQGNSA. Trimming left V 1 base short and J 6 bases short, with 7 bases between. The CDR3 has 12 amino acids. The CDR3 coding sequence is TGTGCCAGCAGCTTAGGGTACGGCGAGCAGTACGTC. Protein: CASSLGYGEQYV.

This clonotype was picked up a small number of times. The chain has TRBV27 and TRBJ2-7; 11 bases match TRBD2. J lost 0 bases, V lost 4 bases, and 2 bases had no gene match. The CDR3 is made up of 15 amino acids. Germline CDR1 reads MNHEY; CDR2 reads SMNVEV (reference sequence). CDR3 amino acids: CASSSGTSGSYEQYF. The CDR3 nucleotides read TGTGCCAGCAGTTCGGGGACTAGCGGCTCCTACGAGCAGTACTTC.

This clonotype occurred a few times. This rearrangement joins TRBV7-9 to TRBJ2-5, with 10 bases identical to TRBD2. The CDR3 length is 17 residues. The junction had 10 bases not matched to a gene; V was cut back by 5 bases and J by 1 base. Looked up from germline, CDR1 is SEHNR and CDR2 is FQNEAQ (reference sequence). DNA for the CDR3: TGTGCCAGCAGCCCAGCCCTGGCTAGCGGGGGCCAAGAGACCCAGTACTTC. Its translation: CASSPALASGGQETQYF.

This sequence joins TRBV11-2 and TRBJ2-7, with D unresolved. V shed 0 bases and J shed 2 bases, with 5 bases lying between them. The CDR3 length is 13 residues. Germline CDR1 SGHAT, CDR2 FQNNGV. This chain's CDR3 is CASSLDRAYEQYV. The CDR3 region has the DNA TGTGCCAGCAGCTTAGATAGGGCCTACGAGCAGTACGTC.

This clonotype turned up a few times. The V gene is TRBV19, the J gene TRBJ1-5, with D perhaps TRBD1 (5 bases). V lost 5 bases, J lost 3 bases, and 8 bases lay in between. The germline V gene has CDR1 LNHDA and CDR2 SQIVND (reference sequence). The CDR3 runs to 13 residues. The CDR3 here is CASSSTVNQPQHF. In DNA, the CDR3 is TGTGCCAGTAGTTCGACAGTCAATCAGCCCCAGCATTTT.

This clonotype was seen many times. V and J are TRBV7-9 and TRBJ2-7; TRBD1 might be the D (6 bases). The V gene's germline CDR1 is SEHNR and CDR2 FQNEAQ (reference sequence). The V end was cut by 4 bases, the J end by 4 bases, with 14 bases between. CDR3 length equals 14 residues. The CDR3, as DNA: TGTGCCAGCAGCTCCCCCCGCAGGGGATACGAGCAGTACGTC. It specifies CASSSPRRGYEQYV.

The rearrangement joins TRBV19 to TRBJ1-5; D is uncertain. CDR3 length: 15 amino acids. From germline, CDR1 is LNHDA and CDR2 SQIVND (reference sequence). Trimming pared 7 bases from V and 5 bases from J, leaving 18 bases between. In DNA form, the CDR3 reads TGTGCCAGTACCTTTTCCCAAGCATCCGATCAGCCCCAGCATTTT. This encodes CASTFSQASDQPQHF.

The CDR3 DNA sequence: TGCGCCAGCAGCTTGTCAGGGGGGGCTGGGGCCAACGTCCTGACTTTC. This gives the protein CASSLSGGAGANVLTF. V gene TRBV5-1 combines with J gene TRBJ2-6; tentatively, D is TRBD1 or TRBD2 (7 bases each). This CDR3 comprises 16 residues. CDR1 is SGHRS and CDR2 is YFSETQ in the germline V gene. The V end lost 1 base, the J end lost 2 bases, and 10 bases lay between the germline ends.

This clonotype occurred a few times. V gene TRBV14 combines with J gene TRBJ1-6; D not resolved. The CDR3 loop spans 14 amino acids. Germline CDR1 and CDR2: SGHDN and FVKESK. V shed 1 base and J shed 8 bases, with 9 bases lying between them. The DNA of the CDR3 is TGTGCCAGCAGCCAAGTTTCTCTCTATTCACCCCTCCACTTT. The encoded protein is CASSQVSLYSPLHF.

This clonotype was observed many times. This rearrangement joins TRBV5-1 to TRBJ1-1; D call uncertain. Trimming left V 5 bases short and J 1 base short, with 12 bases between. This CDR3 comprises 14 residues. The germline V gene has CDR1 SGHRS and CDR2 YFSETQ. The CDR3 sequence: CASRLGLTNTEAFF. For the CDR3, the DNA is TGCGCCAGCAGGCTTGGCCTGACGAACACTGAAGCTTTCTTT.

This clonotype was seen many times. The chain carries TRBV6-5 and TRBJ2-6; D may be TRBD2 (6 bases). The CDR3 runs 16 residues. Germline assignment: CDR1 MNHEY and CDR2 SVGAGI. Between the trimmed V and J ends, which lost 0 bases and 1 base, there was a span of 7 bases. CDR3 in amino acids: CASSYSGGSGANVLTF. The DNA for the CDR3 is TGTGCCAGCAGTTACTCGGGGGGTTCTGGGGCCAACGTCCTGACTTTC.

This chain connects TRBV5-6 to TRBJ2-7; D may match TRBD1 or TRBD2 (5 bases each). V shed 4 bases and J shed 3 bases, with 11 bases lying between them. Germline CDR1 reads SGHDT; CDR2 reads YYEEEE. This CDR3 has 13 residues. CDR3 loop: CASSPRGDYEQYF. CDR3 DNA sequence: TGTGCCAGCAGCCCCCGAGGGGACTACGAGCAGTACTTC.

The chain links TRBV20-1 to TRBJ1-5; D gene unclear. V was shortened by 0 bases and J by 0 bases, with 12 bases between the two germline ends. There are 16 residues in the CDR3. Looked up from germline, CDR1 is DFQATT and CDR2 is SNEGSKA (reference sequence). The CDR3 spells CSARDPTASSNQPQHF. CDR3 sequence (DNA): TGCAGTGCTAGAGATCCGACGGCGTCTAGCAATCAGCCCCAGCATTTT.

The chain is built from TRBV7-9 and TRBJ2-7, with 8 nucleotides matching TRBD1. Germline values: CDR1 SEHNR, CDR2 FQNEAQ (reference sequence). V lost 5 bases to trimming and J lost 7 bases; unmatched junction nucleotides: 10. CDR3 size: 14 residues. The CDR3 region has the DNA TGTGCCAGCAGCCAAGGACAGGGCGGACGGGAGCAGTACTTC. This encodes CASSQGQGGREQYF.